The next 10 T cell receptor beta chains were all read from a single sample in a study of cytomegalovirus exposure and HLA in healthy donors. The PCR employed 60 Vbeta primers together with 13 Jbeta primers. Repertoires were generated with immunoSEQ multiplex PCR, while TCRdb's copy carries only in-frame clones and drops some. This sample has 120,000 to 150,000 clones; 65% to 90% occur once, and the top ten carry roughly 2.9%. Sequenced sample: PBMCs. These receptor sequences come from a woman aged 30 to 39 in good health and CMV-seronegative.

This clone was counted a few times. CDR3: CAWKRQGVVWRSTDTQYF. CDR3 nucleotides: TGTGCCTGGAAAAGACAGGGGGTGGTTTGGCGAAGCACAGATACGCAGTATTTT. V gene TRBV30 combines with J gene TRBJ2-3; 9 bases map to TRBD1. Germline CDR1 reads GTSNPN; CDR2 reads SVGIG (reference sequence). J gave up 0 bases and V 4 bases, and 14 bases lay outside the gene matches. CDR3 length equals 18 residues. Filled out from reference TRBV30 and TRBJ2-3, the complete variable domain reads SQTIHQWPATLVQPVGSPLSLECTVEGTSNPNLYWYRQAAGRGLQLLFYSVGIGQISSEVPQNLSASRPQDRQFILSSKKLLLSDSGFYLCAWKRQGVVWRSTDTQYFGPGTRLTVL.

This chain joins TRBV7-9 and TRBJ2-3, with D uncertain. The CDR3 loop spans 12 amino acids. The germline V and J ends were trimmed by 1 base and 10 bases, with 9 bases remaining between them. Germline assignment: CDR1 SEHNR and CDR2 FQNEAQ (reference sequence). The CDR3 DNA follows: TGTGCCAGCAGCTTAGAATCTATTGCGCAGTATTTT. It specifies CASSLESIAQYF. Variable domain in full (rest from reference TRBV7-9 and TRBJ2-3): DTGVSQNPRHKITKRGQNVTFRCDPISEHNRLYWYRQTLGQGPEFLTYFQNEAQLEKSRLLSDRFSAERPKGSFSTLEIQRTEQGDSAMYLCASSLESIAQYFGPGTRLTVL.

The gene calls are TRBV25-1 and TRBJ2-7; tentative D call: TRBD2 (7 bases). The V end was cut by 2 bases, the J end by 6 bases, with 20 bases between. Germline lookup yields CDR1 MGHDK and CDR2 SYGVNS. The length of the CDR3 is 16 residues. DNA for the CDR3: TGTGCCAGCAGTGAAGGGAGGGGGAAACGAATGGGCGAGCAGTACTTC. Protein sequence: CASSEGRGKRMGEQYF.

This clone was seen a single time. V and J are TRBV11-2 and TRBJ1-4; tentatively, D is TRBD1 (5 bases). Per germline, CDR1 SGHAT and CDR2 FQNNGV. This CDR3 spans 16 amino acids. The germline V and J ends were trimmed by 3 bases and 7 bases, with 18 bases remaining between them. The CDR3: CASSFGTGGPGEKLFF. For the CDR3, the DNA is TGTGCCAGCAGCTTCGGAACAGGAGGGCCAGGTGAAAAACTGTTTTTT.

This rearrangement joins TRBV7-2 to TRBJ2-3; 9 nucleotides agree with TRBD2. The CDR3 totals 16 residues. After removal of 6 bases from V and 4 bases from J, the junction contained 11 bases not matched to a gene. Germline assignment: CDR1 SGHTA and CDR2 FQGNSA. The CDR3 reads CASRSGGGAISDTQYF. CDR3 nucleotides: TGTGCCAGCAGATCTGGCGGGGGGGCCATATCAGATACGCAGTATTTT.

The chain couples TRBV19 to TRBJ2-4, with TRBD2 matching 12 bases. The V gene's germline CDR1 is LNHDA and CDR2 SQIVND (reference sequence). The CDR3 consists of 18 residues. J was trimmed by 1 base and V by 2 bases; bases with no gene match: 6. CDR3 DNA sequence: TGTGCCAGTAGTATACGACTAGCGGGAGCGGCGGCCAAAAACATTCAGTACTTC. As protein: CASSIRLAGAAAKNIQYF.

This clone was recorded only once. The V gene is TRBV6-1, the J gene TRBJ2-4, with a possible D match to TRBD1 (6 bases). Trimming stripped 7 bases from V and 3 bases from J, with 10 bases between. The CDR3 covers 13 residues. Germline assignment: CDR1 MNHNS and CDR2 SASEGT. The CDR3 DNA sequence: TGTGCCAGCAAGGACAGATACAAAAACATTCAGTACTTC. Its protein is CASKDRYKNIQYF.

The chain combines TRBV6-5 with TRBJ1-5, with a weak D call TRBD1 (6 bases). The CDR3 covers 15 residues. CDR1 and CDR2 (germline): MNHEY, SVGAGI. V was cut by 8 bases and J by 4 bases, with 18 bases left in between. The CDR3 bases are TGTGCCAGCGGAAATAACGGAAGGGGGAATCAGCCCCAGCATTTT. Translated: CASGNNGRGNQPQHF.

There are a few counts of this clone. CDR3 DNA sequence: TGTGCCAGCAGTGATATTATTAGGGGGCACGAGCAGTACTTC. It codes for CASSDIIRGHEQYF. This sequence joins TRBV2 and TRBJ2-7; TRBD1 matches at 7 bases. Germline V gene sequence: CDR1 SNHLY, CDR2 FYNNEI. The ends lost 3 bases at V and 5 bases at J; junction bases unmatched: 7. The CDR3 has 14 residues.

This sequence joins TRBV14 and TRBJ1-6, with D possibly matching TRBD1 (6 bases). The CDR3 is 15 residues long. V gave up 6 bases and J gave up 5 bases, with 14 bases separating them. Looked up from germline, CDR1 is SGHDN and CDR2 is FVKESK. CDR3 amino acids: CASRPGVGDNSPLHF. In DNA form, the CDR3 reads TGTGCCAGCAGACCAGGGGTTGGCGATAATTCACCCCTCCACTTT.